A selection of T cell receptor beta chains follows, all from one sample in a study of vaccination effects on CD4 cells after COVID-19. The protocol was immunoSEQ multiplex PCR, while the TCRdb copy is restricted to in-frame clones and leaves out a portion. The sample includes about 25,000 clones, 76% seen only once; the top ten take 10%. What these receptors recognize is not known. The sample consisted of CD4+ T cells from PBMCs cultured with HCoV-NL63 spike peptides, taken before COVID-19 vaccination. These receptors were collected from a human donor who received a COVID-19 vaccine. Both conserved end residues are part of each CDR3. The order of the fields is V gene, J gene, CDR3 protein.

TRBV7-9	TRBJ2-1	CASSGDRGHSSGDEQFF
TRBV4-1	TRBJ1-4	CASSQERLKLFF
TRBV3-1/TRBV3-2	TRBJ2-3	CASSLGVADTQYF
TRBV27	TRBJ1-2	CASSDILGGSRYTF
TRBV5-4	TRBJ2-6	CASSLEGVSGANVLTF
TRBV7-2	TRBJ2-5	CASSLGRVETQYF
TRBV10-1	TRBJ1-3	CASSESHGTSGNTIYF
TRBV3-1/TRBV3-2	TRBJ1-3	CASSQGHSSGNTIYF
TRBV5-1	TRBJ1-1	CASSLGETRSGTEAFF
TRBV18	TRBJ1-2	CASSPFDAGRGYGYTF
TRBV9	TRBJ1-5	CASSIGTVGNQPQHF
TRBV5-4	TRBJ2-7	CASSSLTGPKEQYF
TRBV27	TRBJ2-7	CASSYLGTSAYEQYF
TRBV20-1	TRBJ1-2	CSATTGYGYTF
TRBV6-6	TRBJ2-7	CASSYTDHYEQYF
TRBV4-1	TRBJ2-7	CASSQAPGLTYEQYF
TRBV7-7	TRBJ2-1	CASSASGFYNEQFF
TRBV6-5	TRBJ2-7	CASSSTTGGAEQYF
TRBV4-1	TRBJ2-4	CASSQDGLGKNIQYF
TRBV5-1	TRBJ2-1	CASRPRDGLNEQFF